This T cell receptor beta chain was observed in a study of T-cell memory formation after mild COVID-19. Overall study context: Largely donor-specific TCR clusters were found. Study results and caveats: Clones that contracted from day 15 to 85 had balanced CD4/CD8; later expanders were CD4+ biased.

As to this clonotype: The antigen remains unidentified.

With constant-segment primers, 5'RACE yielded cDNA libraries of TCR alpha and TCR beta that carried sample barcodes and UMIs. TCRdb itself ran the 5' RACE reads through MiXCR, one entry per CDR3 protein. The sample contains almost 350,000 distinct CDR3 sequences, around a fifth of which appear only once. V lost 4 bases, J lost 0 bases, and 17 bases lay in between. CDR3 length equals 17 residues. Germline CDR1 and CDR2: SGHRS and YFSETQ. This sequence was found in a man aged 18-30 years who had mild COVID-19 (a few samples of this study predate the infection). Cell type and time point are not known. The source material was PBMCs or a T cell subset sorted from them (not recorded which). The chain couples TRBV5-1 to TRBJ1-3; D is possibly TRBD1 (5 bases). In DNA form, the CDR3 reads TGCGCCAGCAGCCCAGGCTACAGGCCTGCCTCTGGAAACACCATATATTTT. It is translated as CASSPGYRPASGNTIYF. The variable domain in full, with the rest retrieved from reference TRBV5-1 and TRBJ1-3, is KAGVTQTPRYLIKTRGQQVTLSCSPISGHRSVSWYQQTPGQGLQFLFEYFSETQRNKGNFPGRFSGRQFSNSRSEMNVSTLELGDSALYLCASSPGYRPASGNTIYFGEGSWLTVV.